These T cell receptor beta chains were read from a single sample in a study of blood T cells in healthy people across ages. TCRdb processed the 5' RACE reads anew with MiXCR; each CDR3 protein has one entry. The table includes roughly 790,000 distinct CDR3 sequences, about 42% detected once. The sequenced sample consisted of blood. These receptors came from a woman aged 55-70 years in good health. The conserved cysteine and the conserved F or W are not part of the CDR3 here. The D gene is left open where the match is weak. A row's size may be missing; if present it is once, few, many or a size class.

CDR3aa	abundance	v_gene	d_gene
ASSSAGAYSTDTQY	NA	TRBV5-1	TRBD2
ASSGRDRPTYEQY	NA	TRBV6-5	TRBD1
ASSYRSGRAGGTGTQY	NA	TRBV7-2	TRBD2
ASSADHSYNEQF	NA	TRBV9	NA
SARASGVIEQY	many	TRBV20-1	TRBD2
SAKGWTGAETQY	few	TRBV20-1	TRBD1
ASTSPGGGSYEQY	few	TRBV7-2	NA
ASSIGGRGYGETDTQY	few	TRBV7-3	NA
ASSREFNEQY	NA	TRBV4-1	NA
ASSYSVDSFYGYT	NA	TRBV6-5	NA
ASSLFNQGQETQY	NA	TRBV5-1	NA
ASSPGGGDTQY	NA	TRBV7-3	TRBD2
ASSFGTSRTQY	NA	TRBV11-3	TRBD2
SARALAGESYNEQF	NA	TRBV20-1	TRBD2
ASSPPTGTGQETQY	many	TRBV18	TRBD1
ASSLLAVPPGTQY	NA	TRBV5-8	TRBD2
ASSLTPGTVISEQY	many	TRBV7-3	TRBD1
ASSYIGTGGSAYNEQF	NA	TRBV6-2/TRBV6-3	TRBD1
ASSGVLAGEQF	once	TRBV2	TRBD2
ASSLAGVARRY	once	TRBV7-9	NA
ASSLTAAASGSNEQF	NA	TRBV14	TRBD2
ASSFRQGLSYEQY	NA	TRBV7-9	TRBD1
ASSVGFFYEQY	NA	TRBV9	NA
SARALEGLRKNEQY	NA	TRBV20-1	NA
ASSLGVRQPQH	NA	TRBV12-3/TRBV12-4	NA
ASSQEGGGVVF	few	TRBV4-1	NA
ATSRDIAEETQY	NA	TRBV15	NA
ASSLPGTGGPYEQY	NA	TRBV27	TRBD1
ASSATTGGSTEAF	NA	TRBV9	NA
ASSLNGAGGLHEQF	NA	TRBV7-3	TRBD2
ASSLRVAGVETQY	NA	TRBV5-1	TRBD2
ASSQDLGERAF	NA	TRBV4-3	NA
ASSLRGGIYEQY	NA	TRBV12-3/TRBV12-4	NA
ASSAGQPYEQY	many	TRBV12-3/TRBV12-4	NA
SARGGRLAGSNEQF	once	TRBV20-1	TRBD2
ASSLEGLNYEQY	many	TRBV5-1	NA
ASSLGGPPTDTQY	NA	TRBV5-1	NA
SARDNAGGSTDTQY	few	TRBV20-1	TRBD2
ASSQDASGSSYNEQF	few	TRBV4-3	TRBD2
ASSFAYQGETQY	few	TRBV11-2	NA
ASSFTRGRRDEQF	NA	TRBV11-2	NA
SASRSDISNQPQH	NA	TRBV20-1	NA
ASSYSPDRGSYNEQF	NA	TRBV6-2/TRBV6-3	TRBD1
ASSLEAGGAEEYT	NA	TRBV7-6	NA
ASSPGAPGYT	few	TRBV7-9	NA
ASFRQGNSPLH	NA	TRBV12-3/TRBV12-4	TRBD1
ASTGGGYYEQY	NA	TRBV12-3/TRBV12-4	NA
ASSLNTGGLDKPQH	NA	TRBV12-3/TRBV12-4	TRBD1
ATKAGLAGVAEQY	few	TRBV10-3	TRBD2
SARLAETQC	NA	TRBV20-1	TRBD2
ASSPDPVGTGKSTDTQY	NA	TRBV5-1	TRBD1
ASSLKSQGTGNTGELF	few	TRBV7-2	TRBD1
SVEGGTGRIPYEQY	many	TRBV29-1	TRBD1
SARDPFIGAPLH	few	TRBV20-1	NA
ASSSGQGAREQY	NA	TRBV6-6	TRBD1
ASSVQGDWNTEAF	NA	TRBV7-2	NA
ASSNGPSGLYEQY	NA	TRBV27	NA
ASSVITLREQY	NA	TRBV18	NA
ASSIQGSNTGELF	NA	TRBV19	NA
ASRDPQGYGQY	few	TRBV6-5	NA